Each of the 30 T cell receptor beta chains below was sequenced from the same sample in a study of blood T cell repertoires in COVID-19 (TCRdb year 2020). The library came from the immunoSEQ multiplex PCR assay. This is the immuneACCESS table as TCRdb keeps it, with only in-frame sequences that have V and J called. A part of the clones is gone; compared with another copy, unresolved V genes explain less than half, and the rest is unexplained. The sample includes 280,000 or so clones, with over 85% observed a single time. The ten largest make up under 3.5% of the sample. Sequencing was done on a sample of PBMCs or T cells enriched from blood (not recorded which). These receptors were obtained from a woman in her forties or fifties who had been exposed to COVID-19.

V is TRBV7-9 and J is TRBJ2-2; 7 bases align to TRBD1. The V segment lost 5 bases and the J segment 8 bases; nucleotides outside the gene matches: 8. This CDR3 contains 14 residues. In germline, CDR1 is SEHNR, CDR2 FQNEAQ (reference sequence). Here the CDR3 DNA reads TGTGCCAGCAGCCCCCGGGACAGAGGTGGGGAGCTGTTTTTT. Amino acid sequence: CASSPRDRGGELFF.

This rearrangement joins TRBV7-9 to TRBJ2-7; 11 nucleotides align to TRBD1. The CDR3 consists of 15 residues. V dropped 2 bases and J dropped 5; count of bases not matched to a gene: 5. CDR1 SEHNR and CDR2 FQNEAQ come from the germline V gene (reference sequence). The CDR3 nucleotides are TGTGCCAGCAGCTTACGGACAGGGGGCTTCAACGAGCAGTACTTC. Translation gives CASSLRTGGFNEQYF.

The genes are TRBV19 and TRBJ1-6; TRBD1 might be the D (5 bases). Trimming removed 5 bases from V and 7 bases from J, with 12 bases in between. The germline V gene has CDR1 LNHDA and CDR2 SQIVND (reference sequence). This CDR3 has 14 amino acids. Written as DNA, the CDR3 is TGTGCCAGTAGTCTTCGACAGACCAATTCACCCCTCCACTTT. This sequence encodes CASSLRQTNSPLHF.

The chain employs TRBV18 and TRBJ1-1; D is ambiguous. This CDR3 contains 15 residues. The germline gives CDR1 KGHSH, CDR2 LQKENI. The V gene lost 1 base and the J gene lost 4 bases, with 13 bases spanning the gap. CDR3 in DNA: TGTGCCAGCTCACCACAAAAAGTACAGAGCACTGAAGCTTTCTTT. This gives the protein CASSPQKVQSTEAFF.

J is TRBJ1-3 and V is TRBV7-9; the D is unclear. Germline V gene data show CDR1 as SEHNR and CDR2 as FQNEAQ (reference sequence). The CDR3 extends over 15 amino acids. Trimming took off 4 bases at V and 0 bases at J, with 10 bases between the two ends. The CDR3 DNA follows: TGTGCCAGCAGCTCCCATGCGAGCTCTGGAAACACCATATATTTT. Its translation: CASSSHASSGNTIYF.

The genes are TRBV7-2 and TRBJ1-2; D unresolved. Looked up from germline, CDR1 is SGHTA and CDR2 is FQGNSA. The CDR3 consists of 15 residues. The V end was cut by 1 base, the J end by 5 bases, with 14 bases between. CDR3 amino acids: CASSLVAGREYGYTF. In nucleotides, the CDR3 is TGTGCCAGCAGCTTAGTTGCCGGACGGGAATATGGCTACACCTTC.

The chain uses TRBV19 and TRBJ1-2, with D possibly matching TRBD1 (5 bases). Germline CDR1 is LNHDA and CDR2 is SQIVND (reference sequence). V was clipped by 0 bases and J by 5 bases, with 19 bases between them. The CDR3 is 17 residues long. The DNA for the CDR3 is TGTGCCAGTAGTATAGATCGCCCTACAGGCGGGGTTTATGGCTACACCTTC. Its protein is CASSIDRPTGGVYGYTF.

The chain couples TRBV3-1 (or the pseudogene TRBV3-2) to TRBJ1-1, with TRBD1 identical over 10 bases. The CDR3 spans 14 residues. The germline V gene has CDR1 LGHDT and CDR2 YNNKEL (reference sequence). The trim removed 4 bases at V and 5 bases at J, leaving 4 bases unmatched. The CDR3, as DNA: TGTGCCAGCAGCCGCCGACAGGGGGCGACTGAAGCTTTCTTT. This translates into CASSRRQGATEAFF.

This clone was detected once. The V and J genes are TRBV25-1 and TRBJ1-5, with D possibly matching TRBD1 (5 bases). Between the trimmed V and J ends, which lost 6 bases and 7 bases, there was a span of 13 bases. The CDR3 covers 13 residues. Germline V gene lookup returns CDR1 MGHDK and CDR2 SYGVNS. The CDR3 DNA reads as TGTGCCAGCAGGGCAGGGTTAGGGCAGCCCCAGCATTTT. Translating gives CASRAGLGQPQHF.

In regard to this clone: The same CDR3 can be traced to other DNA sequences in this sample. The chain combines TRBV5-1 with TRBJ1-1; D is undetermined. Germline loops: CDR1 SGHRS, CDR2 YFSETQ. CDR3 length equals 14 residues. V shed 0 bases and J shed 0 bases, with 6 bases lying between them. The CDR3 DNA follows: TGCGCCAGCAGCTTGGGACACATGAACACTGAAGCTTTCTTT. Protein product: CASSLGHMNTEAFF.

This chain joins TRBV27 and TRBJ1-4; 11 positions agree with TRBD1. The CDR3 sequence is 15 residues long. V shed 5 bases and J 5 bases; nucleotides not matched to a gene: 4. Germline V gives CDR1 MNHEY, CDR2 SMNVEV (reference sequence). The CDR3: CASSPGTGGNEKLFF. Written as DNA, the CDR3 is TGTGCCAGCAGTCCCGGGACAGGGGGGAATGAAAAACTGTTTTTT.

CDR3 coding DNA: TGTGCCACCAGCAGAGATCCGGACAAAACCTACGAGCAGTACTTC. Translation: CATSRDPDKTYEQYF. The rearrangement joins TRBV15 to TRBJ2-7, with D perhaps matching TRBD1 (5 bases). Germline CDR1 and CDR2: LNHNV and YYDKDF (reference sequence). Trimming took off 0 bases at V and 2 bases at J, with 11 bases between the two ends. The CDR3 loop spans 15 amino acids.

The rearrangement joins TRBV11-2 to TRBJ2-1; TRBD2 matches 8 bases. The CDR3 extends over 12 amino acids. Germline V lookup: CDR1 SGHAT, CDR2 FQNNGV. The J segment lost 12 bases and the V segment lost 1 base, leaving 2 bases of the junction unmatched. The CDR3 is CASSLVAGGQFF. The CDR3 DNA reads TGTGCCAGCAGCTTAGTTGCGGGGGGGCAGTTCTTC.

This chain links TRBV20-1 with TRBJ2-1; D is perhaps TRBD2 (5 bases). V was shortened by 3 bases and J by 6 bases, with 15 bases between the two germline ends. The germline CDR1 and CDR2 sequences are DFQATT and SNEGSKA (reference sequence). This CDR3 spans 14 amino acids. The CDR3 spells CSASLPIASNEQFF. The CDR3 DNA sequence: TGCAGTGCTAGTCTCCCCATAGCGTCCAATGAGCAGTTCTTC.

This chain joins TRBV6-4 and TRBJ2-3, with a possible D match to TRBD1 (5 bases). Between the trimmed V and J ends, which lost 8 bases and 0 bases, there was a span of 9 bases. The CDR3 runs 13 residues. Germline V CDR1 and CDR2: MRHNA, SNTAGT. As DNA, the CDR3 is TGTGCCAGCGGGGCGACTAGCACAGATACGCAGTATTTT. Translated: CASGATSTDTQYF.

The V and J genes are TRBV7-9 and TRBJ1-3; tentative D call: TRBD1 (6 bases). The V end lost 5 bases, the J end lost 1 base, and 15 bases lay between the germline ends. This CDR3 comprises 16 residues. Germline-derived CDR1 and CDR2 are SEHNR and FQNEAQ (reference sequence). CDR3 amino acids: CASSAQGSRSGNTIYF. The CDR3 DNA is TGTGCCAGCAGCGCACAGGGTTCTCGGTCTGGAAACACCATATATTTT.

This chain uses TRBV3-1 (or the pseudogene TRBV3-2) with TRBJ2-7, with D possibly TRBD2 on 6 matching bases. Trimming pared 7 bases from V and 7 bases from J, leaving 11 bases between. The CDR3 totals 11 residues. CDR1 LGHDT and CDR2 YNNKEL come from the germline V gene (reference sequence). This chain's CDR3 is CASTGAAEQYF. In DNA, the CDR3 is TGTGCCAGCACGGGAGCCGCAGAGCAGTACTTC.

The chain has TRBV4-1 and TRBJ2-5, with TRBD1 matching over 10 bases. Trimming removed 4 bases from V and 3 bases from J; junction bases left unmatched: 5. The CDR3 spans 15 residues. The germline CDR1 and CDR2 sequences are MGHRA and YSYEKL. The chain's CDR3 is CASSRSGTGEETQYF. In DNA, the CDR3 is TGCGCCAGCAGCCGGTCCGGGACAGGGGAAGAGACCCAGTACTTC.

The rearrangement joins TRBV19 to TRBJ2-7; 8 bases agree with TRBD1. V trimming: 1 base; J trimming: 11 bases; junction bases outside the gene matches: 4. Germline V CDR1 and CDR2: LNHDA, SQIVND (reference sequence). The CDR3 contains 12 residues. CDR3: CASSIGAGGEYF. CDR3 nucleotides: TGTGCCAGTAGTATAGGGGCAGGGGGCGAGTACTTC.

J is TRBJ2-7 and V is TRBV14; 7 bases are a match to TRBD2. V shed 4 bases and J 2 bases; nucleotides not matched to a gene: 8. The CDR3 spans 15 residues. CDR1 and CDR2 from the germline V gene are SGHDN and FVKESK. The CDR3 coding sequence is TGTGCCAGCAGCCTGGTTGGGAGGGTAACCTACGAGCAGTACTTC. Translated: CASSLVGRVTYEQYF.

This sequence joins TRBV23-1 and TRBJ1-2; TRBD1 is a possible D gene (5 bases). TRBV23-1 is recorded as an ORF, its role being uncertain. V was trimmed by 2 bases and J by 10 bases, leaving 14 bases between them. The CDR3 runs to 13 residues. The CDR3 loop is CASSQTNRPNYTF. CDR3 nucleotides: TGCGCCAGCAGTCAAACAAACAGGCCCAACTACACCTTC.

The chain carries TRBV19 and TRBJ1-6; 8 nucleotides agree with TRBD1. Unmatched junction bases numbered 4, after V lost 6 bases and J lost 9 bases. The CDR3 is 13 residues long. Germline V gives CDR1 LNHDA, CDR2 SQIVND (reference sequence). CDR3 protein: CASSQGAVSPLHF. In nucleotides, the CDR3 is TGTGCCAGTAGCCAGGGGGCAGTTTCACCCCTCCACTTT.

The chain joins TRBV18 to TRBJ2-2, with 7 positions matching TRBD1. CDR3 length: 17 residues. With 0 bases clipped from V and 6 bases from J, the junction kept 10 bases outside the gene matches. Germline values: CDR1 KGHSH, CDR2 LQKENI. The CDR3 nucleotides read TGTGCCAGCTCACCACCGATGAGGGGGCGTCCAGCCGGGGAGCTGTTTTTT. Translation gives CASSPPMRGRPAGELFF.

The chain joins TRBV19 to TRBJ2-3; weak D call: TRBD1 (6 bases). CDR3 length: 14 amino acids. Deletions cut 5 bases from V and 1 base from J, with 10 bases between. Germline V gene sequence: CDR1 LNHDA, CDR2 SQIVND (reference sequence). The CDR3 coding sequence is TGTGCCAGTAGTTGGGGGCGACGCACAGATACGCAGTATTTT. This gives the protein CASSWGRRTDTQYF.

This clone has just a few counts. The chain is built from TRBV27 and TRBJ1-1; TRBD1 matches at 7 bases. CDR1 and CDR2 (germline): MNHEY, SMNVEV (reference sequence). The junction had 12 bases not matched to a gene; V was cut back by 2 bases and J by 3 bases. This CDR3 comprises 17 residues. This CDR3 is CASSLSKLRGRDTEAFF. The CDR3 nucleotides are TGTGCCAGCAGTTTAAGTAAATTAAGGGGGCGAGACACTGAAGCTTTCTTT.

V and J are TRBV5-1 and TRBJ1-6; D is perhaps TRBD1 (6 bases). V was trimmed by 2 bases and J by 3 bases, leaving 9 bases between them. Germline-derived CDR1 and CDR2 are SGHRS and YFSETQ. This CDR3 region has 15 residues. In nucleotides, the CDR3 is TGCGCCAGCAGCTTTGAGGACAGCTATAATTCACCCCTCCACTTT. Protein sequence: CASSFEDSYNSPLHF.

The V and J genes are TRBV7-2 and TRBJ2-3, with D unclear. CDR1 and CDR2 (germline): SGHTA, FQGNSA. The CDR3 is made up of 11 amino acids. The V and J ends lost 5 bases and 6 bases respectively, with 6 bases between them. The CDR3 sequence is CASSLRDTQYF. The CDR3 coding sequence is TGTGCCAGCAGCCTCCGGGATACGCAGTATTTT.

A note on this clone: The junction differs from germline at one of its ends, possibly a read error. This rearrangement joins TRBV6-5 to TRBJ1-1, with 7 positions matching TRBD1. This CDR3 has 15 residues. Germline V gives CDR1 MNHEY, CDR2 SVGAGI. CDR3 amino acids: CASSYRQGMNSEAFF. The CDR3 nucleotides read TGTGCCAGCAGTTACCGACAGGGAATGAACTCTGAAGCTTTCTTT.

The gene calls are TRBV11-2 and TRBJ2-2, with TRBD1 matching 7 bases. The V gene's germline CDR1 is SGHAT and CDR2 FQNNGV. CDR3 length equals 14 residues. V gave up 5 bases and J gave up 5 bases; unmatched junction bases: 5. The CDR3 loop is CASSRLTGTGELFF. The CDR3 region has the DNA TGTGCCAGCAGCCGTCTGACAGGGACCGGGGAGCTGTTTTTT. Full variable domain (missing parts from reference TRBV11-2 and TRBJ2-2): EAGVAQSPRYKIIEKRQSVAFWCNPISGHATLYWYQQILGQGPKLLIQFQNNGVVDDSQLPKDRFSAERLKGVDSTLKIQPAKLEDSAVYLCASSRLTGTGELFFGEGSRLTVL.

V usage is TRBV2 and J usage is TRBJ1-1; maybe TRBD1 (5 bases). V lost 9 bases, J lost 5 bases, and 16 bases lay in between. The CDR3 covers 13 residues. Germline V lookup: CDR1 SNHLY, CDR2 FYNNEI. CDR3: CASKEDGGTEAFF. The CDR3, as DNA: TGTGCCAGTAAAGAGGACGGGGGGACTGAAGCTTTCTTT.